This T cell receptor (beta chain) was sequenced in a study of CD8+ T cells in alopecia areata. Germline values: CDR1 KGHSH, CDR2 LQKENI. V lost 6 bases to trimming and J lost 6 bases, with 17 bases between them. The length of the CDR3 is 14 residues. TCR sequencing used cDNA made by reverse transcription of extracted RNA. Clones were read by immunoSEQ multiplex PCR, and TCRdb kept only the in-frame ones, dropping some. The data show under 130,000 clones, roughly half seen once. The chain links TRBV18 to TRBJ1-1, with a possible D match to TRBD1 (5 bases). This TCR derives from a human donor in good health. Sequenced material: CD4+ T cells sorted from blood. DNA of the CDR3: TGTGCCAGCTCTCAGCAGGTTGGGGCAGCTGAAGCTTTCTTT. As protein: CASSQQVGAAEAFF.